This T cell receptor (beta chain) was profiled in a study of clonality assessment in lymphoblastic leukemia (dated by TCRdb to 2017 to 2018). Libraries came from PCR. Instrument on record: Illumina MiSeq. TCRdb passed the public sequencing reads through fastp at Q25 and MiXCR, retaining productive beta sequences. Entries are consolidated by CDR3 protein sequence, retaining the most common genes and DNA. This sample has about 410 distinct CDR3 sequences in its table, and about 31% of those were observed once. Of the sample, roughly 17% is held by the ten largest clones. This clonotype is characterized as large (0.1 to 1%). This receptor's antigen is unknown. Nothing much larger sits one base from this clone, and base qualities are not available. Inclusive of the bounding cysteine and phenylalanine, the CDR3 is 15 residues long. The kept DNA is CDR3 alone, 45 bases in frame from the first base. Trimming removed 1 base from V and 6 bases from J, leaving 14 bases between the germline ends. According to the germline V gene, CDR1 reads LGHNA and CDR2 reads YSLEER.

This chain joins TRBV4-3 to TRBJ2-3; a weak D assignment points to TRBD1 (7 bases agree). The receptor comes from a human donor with acute lymphoblastic leukemia. The CDR3 region has the sequence CASSQAGGLLDTQYF. DNA sequence: TGCGCCAGCAGCCAAGCAGGGGGACTCTTGGATACGCAGTATTTT.